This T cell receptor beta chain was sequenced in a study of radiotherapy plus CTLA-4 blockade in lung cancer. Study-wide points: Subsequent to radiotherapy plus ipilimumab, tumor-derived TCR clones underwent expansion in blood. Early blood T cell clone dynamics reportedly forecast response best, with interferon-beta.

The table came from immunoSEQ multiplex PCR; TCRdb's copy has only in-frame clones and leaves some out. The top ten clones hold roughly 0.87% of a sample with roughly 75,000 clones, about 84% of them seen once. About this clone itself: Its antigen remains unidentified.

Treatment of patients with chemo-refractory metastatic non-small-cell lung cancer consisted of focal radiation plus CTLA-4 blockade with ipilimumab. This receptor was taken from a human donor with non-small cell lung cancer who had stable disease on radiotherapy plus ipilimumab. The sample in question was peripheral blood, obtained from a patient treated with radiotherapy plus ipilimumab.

The CDR3 reads CASSLMGTGIKNEQFF. The DNA of the CDR3 is TGTGCCAGCAGCTTAATGGGGACAGGGATCAAAAATGAGCAGTTCTTC. This sequence joins TRBV7-3 and TRBJ2-1; 9 positions match TRBD1. The CDR3 runs 16 residues. V shed 1 base, J shed 7 bases, and the junction held 8 bases outside the gene matches. Germline assignment: CDR1 SGHTA and CDR2 FQGTGA. Full variable domain (remainder filled in from reference TRBV7-3 and TRBJ2-1): GAGVSQTPSNKVTEKGKYVELRCDPISGHTALYWYRQSLGQGPEFLIYFQGTGAADDSGLPNDRFFAVRPEGSVSTLKIQRTERGDSAVYLCASSLMGTGIKNEQFFGPGTRLTVL.